The 12 T cell receptor beta chains reported below all come from one sample, sequenced in a study of T cell responses to AZD1222 COVID-19 vaccine. Here immunoSEQ multiplex PCR was the method, and the copy in TCRdb shows in-frame clones only, minus some. The sample shows about 160,000 clones, 94% of them seen only once. Sequenced here: peripheral blood, sampled 28 days after the second AZD1222 dose. The source is an adult who received the AZD1222 COVID-19 vaccine.

The J gene is TRBJ1-1, the V gene TRBV3-1 (or the pseudogene TRBV3-2), with 7 positions matching TRBD1. CDR1 and CDR2 from the germline V gene are LGHDT and YNNKEL (reference sequence). V lost 4 bases and J lost 0; bases outside the gene matches: 8. CDR3 length equals 16 residues. The CDR3 sequence is CASSRNLQGMNTEAFF. DNA for the CDR3: TGTGCCAGCAGCCGGAACCTACAGGGGATGAACACTGAAGCTTTCTTT.

The V gene is TRBV6-5, the J gene TRBJ2-3, with 7 nucleotides matching TRBD2. This CDR3 is 14 amino acids long. From germline, CDR1 is MNHEY and CDR2 SVGAGI. J lost 5 bases, V lost 2 bases, and 4 bases had no gene match. The CDR3 sequence is CASSYLADIDTQYF. The CDR3 DNA reads as TGTGCCAGCAGTTACCTAGCGGATATAGATACGCAGTATTTT.

V usage is TRBV7-6 and J usage is TRBJ2-2; D unresolved. CDR1 and CDR2 (germline): SGHVS, FNYEAQ. V was pared by 1 base and J by 1 base, with 7 bases between. The CDR3 sequence is 15 residues long. CDR3: CASSLVSRNTGELFF. CDR3 nucleotides: TGTGCCAGCAGCTTAGTCTCCCGGAACACCGGGGAGCTGTTTTTT.

The chain employs TRBV28 and TRBJ1-5; TRBD1 aligns across 9 bases. CDR3 length: 17 amino acids. The V gene's germline CDR1 is MDHEN and CDR2 SYDVKM. Unmatched junction bases numbered 15, after V lost 5 bases and J lost 7 bases. CDR3 region: CASSKTGGLGQGQPQHF. CDR3 nucleotides: TGTGCCAGCAGTAAAACAGGGGGCTTGGGTCAAGGCCAGCCCCAGCATTTT.

The chain recombines TRBV28 with TRBJ2-7, with 7 bases identical to TRBD2. The CDR3 loop spans 16 amino acids. Germline CDR1 is MDHEN and CDR2 is SYDVKM. The V gene end was trimmed by 9 bases and the J gene end by 4 bases; junction bases not matched to a gene: 18. CDR3 region: CASTEGGPVKGYEQYF. Written as DNA, the CDR3 is TGTGCCAGTACTGAGGGAGGGCCGGTTAAGGGTTACGAGCAGTACTTC.

The chain recombines TRBV6-1 with TRBJ1-5; D gene ambiguous. Looked up from germline, CDR1 is MNHNS and CDR2 is SASEGT. The ends were cut back, 3 bases at V and 0 bases at J, with 9 bases in the middle. The CDR3 consists of 15 residues. The CDR3 reads CASSDKDGSNQPQHF. The CDR3 DNA follows: TGTGCCAGCAGTGACAAGGACGGTAGCAATCAGCCCCAGCATTTT.

V is TRBV19 and J is TRBJ2-4; a possible D gene is TRBD1 (6 bases). Trimming removed 3 bases at V and 6 bases at J, with 9 bases between. Germline V gene data show CDR1 as LNHDA and CDR2 as SQIVND (reference sequence). This CDR3 has 13 amino acids. CDR3 DNA: TGTGCCAGTAGTATTGGACAGCCAAACATTCAGTACTTC. Protein: CASSIGQPNIQYF.

The gene calls are TRBV30 and TRBJ2-7; D tentatively reads TRBD1 or TRBD2 (5 bases each). The CDR3 consists of 16 residues. V was cut by 4 bases and J by 6 bases, with 25 bases left in between. The V gene's germline CDR1 is GTSNPN and CDR2 SVGIG (reference sequence). In DNA, the CDR3 is TGTGCCTGGACCCAACCGGGGCAACAGTCTTCCGTCGAGCAGTACTTC. It is translated as CAWTQPGQQSSVEQYF.

The chain links TRBV7-9 to TRBJ2-7, with 12 bases identical to TRBD1. This CDR3 region has 15 residues. Trimming removed 5 bases from V and 7 bases from J; junction bases left unmatched: 9. In germline, CDR1 is SEHNR, CDR2 FQNEAQ (reference sequence). In nucleotides, the CDR3 is TGTGCCAGCAGCCGGGCCGGGACAGGGGGCCGGGAGCAGTACTTC. Protein: CASSRAGTGGREQYF.

This sequence joins TRBV6-6 and TRBJ2-5, with TRBD2 identical over 16 bases. The ends lost 5 bases at V and 4 bases at J; junction bases unmatched: 7. CDR1 MNHNY and CDR2 SVGAGI come from the germline V gene (reference sequence). This CDR3 comprises 17 residues. The CDR3 DNA follows: TGTGCCAGCAGTCAGGGACTAGCGGGAGGGCCTAGAGAGACCCAGTACTTC. This gives the protein CASSQGLAGGPRETQYF.

This chain joins TRBV27 and TRBJ1-1; D is unclear. The germline V gene has CDR1 MNHEY and CDR2 SMNVEV (reference sequence). The CDR3 is made up of 14 amino acids. Trimming cost V 3 bases and J 1 base, with 9 bases left between them. The CDR3 spells CASSFLDWNTEAFF. CDR3 in DNA: TGTGCCAGCAGTTTCCTCGACTGGAACACTGAAGCTTTCTTT.

The CDR3 loop is CASSQEGTRSGEQFF. CDR3 bases: TGTGCCAGCAGCCAAGAGGGTACTAGGAGCGGTGAGCAGTTCTTC. This chain links TRBV4-2 with TRBJ2-1; TRBD2 might be the D (5 bases). The ends were cut back, 0 bases at V and 9 bases at J, with 15 bases in the middle. CDR1 is LGHNA and CDR2 is YNFKEQ in the germline V gene. CDR3 length equals 15 residues.